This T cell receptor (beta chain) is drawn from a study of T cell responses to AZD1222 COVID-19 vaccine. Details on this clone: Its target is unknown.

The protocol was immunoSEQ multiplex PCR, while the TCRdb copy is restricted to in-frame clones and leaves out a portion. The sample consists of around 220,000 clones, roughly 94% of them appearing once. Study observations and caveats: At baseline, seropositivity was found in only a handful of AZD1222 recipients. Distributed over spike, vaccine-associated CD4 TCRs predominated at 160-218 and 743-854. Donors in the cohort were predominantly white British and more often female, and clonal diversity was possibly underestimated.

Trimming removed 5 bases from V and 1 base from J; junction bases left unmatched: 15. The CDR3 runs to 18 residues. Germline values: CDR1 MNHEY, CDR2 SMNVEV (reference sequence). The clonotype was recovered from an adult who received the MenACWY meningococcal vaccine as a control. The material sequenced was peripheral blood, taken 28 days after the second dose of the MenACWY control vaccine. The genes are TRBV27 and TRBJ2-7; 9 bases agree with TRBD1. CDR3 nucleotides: TGTGCCAGCAGTGCAATATGGGACAGGGTGGGAAGATCCTACGAGCAGTACTTC. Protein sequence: CASSAIWDRVGRSYEQYF.